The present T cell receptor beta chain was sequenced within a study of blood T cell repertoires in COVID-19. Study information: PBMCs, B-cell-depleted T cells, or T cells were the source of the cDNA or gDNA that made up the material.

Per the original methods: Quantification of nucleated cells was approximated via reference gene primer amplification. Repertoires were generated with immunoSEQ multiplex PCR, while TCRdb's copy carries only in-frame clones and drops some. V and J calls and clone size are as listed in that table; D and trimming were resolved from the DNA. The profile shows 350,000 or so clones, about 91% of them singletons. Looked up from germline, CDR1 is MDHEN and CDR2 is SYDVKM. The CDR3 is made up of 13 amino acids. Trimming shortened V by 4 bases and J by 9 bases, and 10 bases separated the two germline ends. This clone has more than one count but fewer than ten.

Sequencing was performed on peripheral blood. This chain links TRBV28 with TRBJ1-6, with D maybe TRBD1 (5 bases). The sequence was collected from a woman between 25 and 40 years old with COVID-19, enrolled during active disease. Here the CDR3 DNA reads TGTGCCAGCAGTTCACGGGGGGTTTCACCCCTCCACTTT. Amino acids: CASSSRGVSPLHF.